This T cell receptor (beta chain) was found in a study of response to subunit inactivated influenza vaccine. The CDR3 contains 15 residues. In germline, CDR1 is SGHVS, CDR2 FNYEAQ. Trimming pared 1 base from V and 1 base from J, leaving 8 bases between. In its sample, this clonotype was seen many times. TCRdb itself ran the RT-PCR reads through MiXCR, one entry per CDR3 protein. The sample carries hundreds of thousands of distinct CDR3 sequences, approximately 10% recorded once. These sequences were also reported in another study, on T cells expressing NK-cell markers. That source adds: For TCR beta, cDNA was produced by 5'RACE template switching with UMIs. CD8+ T cells in more than five donors included dominant NKG2C+ clonotypes at roughly 1.0-7.0%.

This chain connects TRBV7-6 to TRBJ2-1; D call uncertain. This sequence originates from a man over 45 who received an inactivated influenza vaccine. Sequencing was performed on PBMCs from blood, taken on the day of vaccination. In DNA form, the CDR3 reads TGTGCCAGCAGCTTAGGCCCGACTTCCTACAATGAGCAGTTCTTC. It codes for CASSLGPTSYNEQFF.